The T cell receptor beta chain under discussion was sequenced for a study of CD8 T cells in ankylosing spondylitis. Study results and limitations: Reactive arthritis synovial fluid and blood previously showed some of these motif variants. Characteristic of ankylosing spondylitis blood, it appeared, was a TCR beta motif comprising fewer than 10 highly homologous variants.

This clonotype occurred a few times. Its antigen is undetermined. V dropped 4 bases and J dropped 4; count of bases not matched to a gene: 8. The CDR3 is 16 residues long. CDR1 SNHLY and CDR2 FYNNEI come from the germline V gene. MiXCR, applied by TCRdb to the 5' RACE reads, yields one record per CDR3 protein. The sample holds some 39,000 distinct CDR3 sequences; roughly 11% are singletons and the top ten take around 20%. The sample consisted of synovial fluid, either unsorted or a sorted T cell fraction (not recorded which). This receptor was obtained from a male donor with ankylosing spondylitis. The chain combines TRBV2 with TRBJ2-5; 11 bases are a match to TRBD2. The DNA of the CDR3 is TGTGCCAGCAGTGGGTCTAGCGGGAGGTTCGCAGAGACCCAGTACTTC. Amino acids: CASSGSSGRFAETQYF.